One sample yielded the 30 T cell receptor beta chains listed below, sequenced in a study of identical twins. One entry per CDR3 protein results from TCRdb running MiXCR on the 5' RACE reads. Seen here are some 760,000 distinct CDR3 sequences, about 20% observed once, and the top ten hold around 13%. This sample also appeared in a second study, on T cells expressing NK-cell markers.

What was sequenced was PBMCs. The receptor set was obtained from a woman under 30 in good health.

This rearrangement joins TRBV20-1 to TRBJ2-1; TRBD2 aligns across 9 bases. Germline V gene sequence: CDR1 DFQATT, CDR2 SNEGSKA (reference sequence). There are 16 residues in the CDR3. J gave up 6 bases and V 1 base, and 10 bases lay outside the gene matches. CDR3 in amino acids: CSARVVAGEVGNEQFF. The CDR3 region has the DNA TGCAGTGCTAGAGTAGTAGCGGGAGAGGTGGGCAATGAGCAGTTCTTC.

This clonotype appeared a few times. The chain uses TRBV7-2 and TRBJ1-2; 8 nucleotides match TRBD1. The V segment lost 3 bases and the J segment 6 bases; nucleotides outside the gene matches: 3. There are 13 residues in the CDR3. CDR1 is SGHTA and CDR2 is FQGNSA in the germline V gene. CDR3 amino acids: CASSLDREDGYTF. CDR3 nucleotide sequence: TGTGCCAGCAGCTTGGACAGGGAAGATGGCTACACCTTC.

This clonotype was found a few times. V and J are TRBV7-9 and TRBJ1-4, with 8 bases aligning to TRBD1. CDR3 size: 15 residues. CDR1 is SEHNR and CDR2 is FQNEAQ in the germline V gene (reference sequence). Germline trimming cut 5 bases from V and 7 bases from J; bases unmatched to any gene: 9. CDR3 nucleotide sequence: TGTGCCAGCAGCCGAGGACAGGGTTCAAGTGAAAAACTGTTTTTT. Amino acid sequence: CASSRGQGSSEKLFF.

This clonotype was picked up a small number of times. The rearrangement joins TRBV11-3 to TRBJ2-5, with D unclear. With 6 bases removed from V and 5 bases from J, the gap between germline ends came to 13 bases. The CDR3 contains 13 residues. The V gene's germline CDR1 is SGHNT and CDR2 YENEEA. The CDR3 here is CASSRGVLETQYF. Here the CDR3 DNA reads TGTGCCAGCAGTCGTGGGGTTTTGGAGACCCAGTACTTC.

The V gene is TRBV3-1, the J gene TRBJ2-5; D tentatively fits TRBD1 or TRBD2 (6 bases each). V was shortened by 2 bases and J by 5 bases, with 12 bases between the two germline ends. Germline loops: CDR1 LGHDT, CDR2 YNNKEL (reference sequence). The length of the CDR3 is 14 residues. CDR3 sequence (DNA): TGTGCCAGCAGCCAACGGGGGCATGGTGAGACCCAGTACTTC. Its protein is CASSQRGHGETQYF.

This clonotype was picked up a small number of times. The chain recombines TRBV20-1 with TRBJ1-4; D possibly corresponds to TRBD1 (5 bases). Trimming left V 0 bases short and J 2 bases short, with 10 bases between. The CDR3 extends over 15 amino acids. CDR1 DFQATT and CDR2 SNEGSKA come from the germline V gene (reference sequence). The CDR3 bases are TGCAGTGCTAGAGATCCCTGGGGGACTAATGAAAAACTGTTTTTT. Translation: CSARDPWGTNEKLFF.

This clonotype has just a few counts. The V gene is TRBV24-1, the J gene TRBJ2-1; 10 nucleotides align to TRBD1. Germline-derived CDR1 and CDR2 are KGHDR and SFDVKD. This CDR3 comprises 18 residues. V shed 5 bases and J 0 bases; nucleotides not matched to a gene: 9. The CDR3 bases are TGTGCCACCAGTGGCTCGGACAGGGGGATAGTCTCCTACAATGAGCAGTTCTTC. Amino acid sequence: CATSGSDRGIVSYNEQFF.

This clonotype was recorded at least ten times. The chain has TRBV12-3 or TRBV12-4 and TRBJ1-6, with a weak D call TRBD1 (5 bases). CDR3 length: 14 amino acids. Trimming left V 6 bases short and J 6 bases short, with 12 bases between. CDR3 loop: CASRTDRANSPLHF. The CDR3, as DNA: TGTGCCAGCAGGACCGACAGAGCTAATTCACCCCTCCACTTT.

The V call is TRBV20-1, the J call TRBJ2-1; D not resolved. The CDR3 is 14 residues long. The germline V and J ends were trimmed by 0 bases and 3 bases, with 9 bases remaining between them. Germline loops: CDR1 DFQATT, CDR2 SNEGSKA (reference sequence). The chain's CDR3 is CSARDQAVYNEQFF. The CDR3 DNA is TGCAGTGCTAGAGATCAGGCGGTCTACAATGAGCAGTTCTTC.

This chain joins TRBV10-1 and TRBJ1-1; a weak D match, TRBD1 (5 bases). Germline-derived CDR1 and CDR2 are WNHNN and SYGVQD (reference sequence). Trimming removed 7 bases at V and 1 base at J, with 19 bases between. The CDR3 length is 16 residues. DNA of the CDR3: TGCGCCAGCAACCTATTGTACGGACACCGGAACACTGAAGCTTTCTTT. It translates to CASNLLYGHRNTEAFF.

The chain uses TRBV20-1 and TRBJ1-6; D possibly corresponds to TRBD1 (5 bases). V lost 5 bases and J 5 bases, leaving 16 bases between the germline ends. Germline CDR1 reads DFQATT; CDR2 reads SNEGSKA (reference sequence). The CDR3 extends over 15 amino acids. CDR3 amino acids: CSARPVGGDNSPLHF. CDR3 nucleotides: TGCAGTGCTCGCCCAGTAGGAGGGGATAATTCACCCCTCCACTTT.

This clonotype was seen many times. V and J are TRBV25-1 and TRBJ1-1; unclear D gene. CDR3 length: 12 residues. Trimming shortened V by 2 bases and J by 3 bases, and 4 bases separated the two germline ends. Per the germline V gene, CDR1 is MGHDK and CDR2 is SYGVNS. CDR3 sequence: CASSERDTEAFF. As DNA, the CDR3 is TGTGCCAGCAGTGAAAGGGACACTGAAGCTTTCTTT.

The rearrangement uses TRBV14 and TRBJ2-7; D is unresolved. Germline assignment: CDR1 SGHDN and CDR2 FVKESK. Trimming removed 4 bases from V and 0 bases from J, with 10 bases in between. The CDR3 runs to 14 residues. Written as DNA, the CDR3 is TGTGCCAGCAGCCCCCGGGCCCCCTCCTACGAGCAGTACTTC. Protein sequence: CASSPRAPSYEQYF.

This rearrangement joins TRBV5-1 to TRBJ2-1; unclear D gene. Germline values: CDR1 SGHRS, CDR2 YFSETQ. The CDR3 totals 13 residues. Trimming pared 6 bases from V and 13 bases from J, leaving 20 bases between. The CDR3 DNA is TGCGCCAGCAACCACTTCCGCTGTCAAGTCCAGTTCTTC. Translating gives CASNHFRCQVQFF.

The chain employs TRBV20-1 and TRBJ2-4; D gene uncertain. The germline V gene encodes CDR1 DFQATT and CDR2 SNEGSKA (reference sequence). V was cut by 4 bases and J by 3 bases, with 13 bases left in between. The CDR3 extends over 14 amino acids. This CDR3 is CSAITAVSKNIQYF. In DNA, the CDR3 is TGCAGTGCTATTACCGCGGTGAGCAAAAACATTCAGTACTTC.

The chain couples TRBV3-1 to TRBJ1-1, with D unresolved. Germline CDR1 LGHDT, CDR2 YNNKEL (reference sequence). The CDR3 spans 15 residues. V lost 0 bases and J 2 bases, leaving 10 bases between the germline ends. CDR3 sequence: CASSQDGRTNTEAFF. The CDR3 DNA reads TGTGCCAGCAGCCAAGATGGCAGAACCAACACTGAAGCTTTCTTT.

On this clonotype: Given a much more abundant clone one base away, this may be a read error. The chain recombines TRBV5-4 with TRBJ2-2, with D uncertain. V lost 4 bases to trimming and J lost 0 bases, with 4 bases between them. There are 13 residues in the CDR3. CDR1 is SGHNT, CDR2 YYREEE, per germline (reference sequence). In nucleotides, the CDR3 is TGTGCCAGCAGCGTAACGAACACCGGGGAGCTGTTTTTT. It is translated as CASSVTNTGELFF.

A remark on this clonotype: A much larger clonotype is one base distant, so this may be a read error. The V and J genes are TRBV27 and TRBJ1-1; unclear D gene. The CDR3 runs 13 residues. V lost 3 bases and J 0 bases, leaving 5 bases between the germline ends. CDR1 is MNHEY, CDR2 SMNVEV, per germline (reference sequence). The CDR3 is CASSFMMNTEAFF. Here the CDR3 DNA reads TGTGCCAGCAGTTTTATGATGAACACTGAAGCTTTCTTT.

This clonotype turned up a few times. The chain has TRBV20-1 and TRBJ2-7; 7 bases fit TRBD2. The J segment lost 3 bases and the V segment lost 0 bases, leaving 11 bases of the junction unmatched. The germline gives CDR1 DFQATT, CDR2 SNEGSKA (reference sequence). The CDR3 sequence is 16 residues long. This CDR3 reads CSARDLLRGRYYEQYF. As DNA, the CDR3 is TGCAGTGCTAGAGATCTCTTGCGGGGGAGGTACTACGAGCAGTACTTC.

This clonotype has just a few counts. The chain combines TRBV12-3 or TRBV12-4 with TRBJ2-3; 11 positions agree with TRBD2. The CDR3 sequence is 17 residues long. V lost 6 bases to trimming and J lost 3 bases; unmatched junction nucleotides: 11. In nucleotides, the CDR3 is TGTGCCAGCAGAACAACACTTAGCGGGAGGGTAACAGATACGCAGTATTTT. Its protein is CASRTTLSGRVTDTQYF.

This clonotype was observed at least ten times. This sequence joins TRBV20-1 and TRBJ2-7; D remains unclear. The CDR3 has 10 residues. In germline, CDR1 is DFQATT, CDR2 SNEGSKA (reference sequence). Trimming cost V 5 bases and J 3 bases, with 5 bases left between them. For the CDR3, the DNA is TGCAGTGCTGGGGACTACGAGCAGTACTTC. Translation gives CSAGDYEQYF.

The J gene is TRBJ2-5, the V gene TRBV9; 8 nucleotides match TRBD2. Germline loops: CDR1 SGDLS, CDR2 YYNGEE. J gave up 2 bases and V 0 bases, and 6 bases lay outside the gene matches. The CDR3 has 16 amino acids. The CDR3 DNA reads as TGTGCCAGCAGCGTAGGTCAGGCGGGGGGACAAGAGACCCAGTACTTC. It encodes CASSVGQAGGQETQYF.

This clonotype was seen only a few times. The V call is TRBV3-1, the J call TRBJ2-6; maybe TRBD1 (5 bases). The CDR3 runs to 16 residues. The ends were cut back, 3 bases at V and 2 bases at J, with 11 bases in the middle. The germline V gene has CDR1 LGHDT and CDR2 YNNKEL (reference sequence). CDR3 bases: TGTGCCAGCAGCCACGCAAGGGGTACTGGGGCCAACGTCCTGACTTTC. This gives the protein CASSHARGTGANVLTF.

The rearrangement links TRBV13 to TRBJ2-3, with 14 positions matching TRBD2. The V segment lost 11 bases and the J segment 2 bases; nucleotides outside the gene matches: 6. Germline assignment: CDR1 PRHDT and CDR2 FYEKMQ (reference sequence). This CDR3 has 15 amino acids. This CDR3 is CAGQTSGRATDTQYF. For the CDR3, the DNA is TGTGCCGGACAGACTAGCGGGAGGGCCACAGATACGCAGTATTTT.

This clonotype has just a few counts. The CDR3 reads CSASPGLAGVETQYF. CDR3 nucleotide sequence: TGCAGTGCTAGCCCGGGACTAGCGGGAGTGGAGACCCAGTACTTC. The chain recombines TRBV20-1 with TRBJ2-5; 14 positions agree with TRBD2. This CDR3 contains 15 residues. J gave up 5 bases and V 3 bases, and 5 bases lay outside the gene matches. Germline loops: CDR1 DFQATT, CDR2 SNEGSKA (reference sequence).

The DNA for the CDR3 is TGTGCCAGCAGCTTAGGACAGGGGGAATATAGGTACGAGCAGTACTTC. Translated: CASSLGQGEYRYEQYF. The V call is TRBV7-2, the J call TRBJ2-7; 9 bases map to TRBD1. Germline trimming cut 1 base from V and 4 bases from J; bases unmatched to any gene: 8. The CDR3 loop spans 16 amino acids. CDR1 is SGHTA, CDR2 FQGNSA, per germline. Variable domain in full (rest from reference TRBV7-2 and TRBJ2-7): GAGVSQSPSNKVTEKGKDVELRCDPISGHTALYWYRQSLGQGLEFLIYFQGNSAPDKSGLPSDRFSAERTGGSVSTLTIQRTQQEDSAVYLCASSLGQGEYRYEQYFGPGTRLTVT.

This clonotype was counted between two and nine times. The CDR3 DNA follows: TGCGCCAGCAGCCCCCTGGGGGTACAGCTAGCTAACTATGGCTACACCTTC. Amino acid sequence: CASSPLGVQLANYGYTF. The chain couples TRBV5-1 to TRBJ1-2; D is possibly TRBD1 (5 bases). Between the trimmed V and J ends, which lost 4 bases and 0 bases, there was a span of 19 bases. Germline V lookup: CDR1 SGHRS, CDR2 YFSETQ. There are 17 residues in the CDR3.

This clonotype was found a few times. The chain has TRBV3-1 and TRBJ1-1; D unresolved. V lost 3 bases and J 8 bases, leaving 7 bases between the germline ends. Per the germline V gene, CDR1 is LGHDT and CDR2 is YNNKEL (reference sequence). The CDR3 contains 11 residues. CDR3 protein: CASSHGREAFF. The CDR3 DNA sequence: TGTGCCAGCAGCCATGGTAGGGAAGCTTTCTTT.

J is TRBJ2-3 and V is TRBV30, with TRBD1 as a possible D gene (7 bases). Trimming cost V 3 bases and J 4 bases, with 14 bases left between them. Per germline, CDR1 GTSNPN and CDR2 SVGIG (reference sequence). The CDR3 is made up of 14 amino acids. The CDR3 is CAWRPVRGADTQYF. DNA of the CDR3: TGTGCCTGGAGGCCGGTCAGGGGGGCAGATACGCAGTATTTT.

This rearrangement joins TRBV5-6 to TRBJ2-3; the D is unclear. Germline loops: CDR1 SGHDT, CDR2 YYEEEE. This CDR3 spans 12 amino acids. Trimming shortened V by 7 bases and J by 4 bases, and 10 bases separated the two germline ends. The CDR3 DNA is TGTGCCAGCGCCCGAGTATCAGATACGCAGTATTTT. Its protein product is CASARVSDTQYF.